This paragraph covers one T cell receptor beta chain sequence. This entry is derived from a study of blood T cell repertoires in COVID-19. This CDR3 has 14 residues. V was shortened by 2 bases and J by 2 bases, with 12 bases between the two germline ends. Germline V gene lookup returns CDR1 GTSNPN and CDR2 SVGIG (reference sequence). Measured with immunoSEQ multiplex PCR; TCRdb has only the in-frame clones, and not every one. The sample carries roughly 400,000 clones, less than 95% recorded once. The chain is built from TRBV30 and TRBJ1-2, with D perhaps TRBD1 (5 bases). The sequenced sample consisted of PBMCs or T cells enriched from blood (not recorded which). The clonotype was recovered from a man in his late teens or twenties who had recovered from COVID-19. The CDR3 protein is CAWSYGGSNYGYTF. For the CDR3, the DNA is TGTGCCTGGAGTTACGGGGGGTCCAACTATGGCTACACCTTC.